These 11 T cell receptor beta chains came from one sample sequenced in a study of PD-1 blockade in classical Hodgkin lymphoma. Each of the patients experienced relapse following autologous stem cell transplantation, and their brentuximab vedotin exposure differed. Sequencing used immunoSEQ multiplex PCR; TCRdb keeps in-frame clones, though not all of them. Among about 110,000 clones listed, roughly nine tenths were seen once. This specimen was peripheral blood mononuclear cells (PBMCs), taken before the second cycle of nivolumab. The receptors originated from a human donor with classical Hodgkin lymphoma.

The chain recombines TRBV10-3 with TRBJ2-3, with TRBD1 matching 9 bases. V was pared by 8 bases and J by 6 bases, with 6 bases of the junction left unmatched. Looked up from germline, CDR1 is ENHRY and CDR2 is SYGVKD. This CDR3 contains 13 residues. For the CDR3, the DNA is TGTGCCATCGAGGGACAGGGTACGGATACGCAGTATTTT. Translation: CAIEGQGTDTQYF.

The chain couples TRBV28 to TRBJ2-3; 12 bases map to TRBD1. J lost 5 bases, V lost 2 bases, and 5 bases had no gene match. Germline CDR1 reads MDHEN; CDR2 reads SYDVKM. The CDR3 extends over 16 amino acids. CDR3 in DNA: TGTGCCAGCAGTTTACAGGGACAGGGGGCCGGAGATACGCAGTATTTT. It encodes CASSLQGQGAGDTQYF.

V usage is TRBV7-2 and J usage is TRBJ2-1; D is perhaps TRBD1 or TRBD2 (5 bases each). CDR3 length equals 14 residues. V dropped 3 bases and J dropped 3 bases, with 9 bases sitting between them. CDR1 is SGHTA and CDR2 is FQGNSA in the germline V gene. For the CDR3, the DNA is TGTGCCAGCAGCTTCGGGACCAGCTACAATGAGCAGTTCTTC. This sequence encodes CASSFGTSYNEQFF.

This chain connects TRBV11-1 to TRBJ2-7; D is unclear. The germline V gene encodes CDR1 SGHAT and CDR2 FQDESV (reference sequence). The V gene lost 4 bases and the J gene lost 7 bases, with 14 bases spanning the gap. The CDR3 contains 13 residues. CDR3 coding DNA: TGTGCCAGCAGCTCGCCGACGTTGAGGGAGCAGTACTTC. Translated: CASSSPTLREQYF.

The V gene is TRBV4-3, the J gene TRBJ2-7; D remains ambiguous. Germline CDR1 is LGHNA and CDR2 is YSLEER. The CDR3 is made up of 13 amino acids. V was shortened by 0 bases and J by 5 bases, with 8 bases between the two germline ends. In DNA form, the CDR3 reads TGCGCCAGCAGCCAAGATCCCAAGAACGAGCAGTACTTC. Protein sequence: CASSQDPKNEQYF.

This chain links TRBV19 with TRBJ1-1; the D gene is possibly TRBD1 (6 bases). This CDR3 is 15 amino acids long. CDR1 and CDR2 from the germline V gene are LNHDA and SQIVND (reference sequence). Deletions cut 4 bases from V and 0 bases from J, with 12 bases between. The CDR3 loop reads CASSKLGDMNTEAFF. In DNA, the CDR3 is TGTGCCAGTAGTAAACTAGGGGACATGAACACTGAAGCTTTCTTT.

DNA for the CDR3: TGTGCCAGCAGCCAAGAGATCACCGGGGAGCTGTTTTTT. Amino acids: CASSQEITGELFF. This chain joins TRBV4-2 and TRBJ2-2; D not certain. This CDR3 has 13 amino acids. CDR1 is LGHNA and CDR2 is YNFKEQ in the germline V gene. The V gene lost 0 bases and the J gene lost 4 bases, with 3 bases spanning the gap.

CDR3 in amino acids: CASSSGLAGTDNEQFF. Written as DNA, the CDR3 is TGTGCCAGCAGCTCCGGACTAGCGGGAACCGACAATGAGCAGTTCTTC. V gene TRBV11-3 combines with J gene TRBJ2-1, with 12 bases aligning to TRBD2. The germline gives CDR1 SGHNT, CDR2 YENEEA. J lost 5 bases, V lost 4 bases, and 6 bases had no gene match. The CDR3 covers 16 residues.

The genes are TRBV11-2 and TRBJ2-5; TRBD1 is a possible D gene (5 bases). With 1 base removed from V and 7 bases from J, the gap between germline ends came to 13 bases. CDR1 is SGHAT and CDR2 is FQNNGV in the germline V gene. The CDR3 extends over 14 amino acids. CDR3: CASSLVGPTWTQYF. The CDR3 region has the DNA TGTGCCAGCAGCTTAGTGGGGCCTACATGGACCCAGTACTTC.

The chain combines TRBV6-5 with TRBJ1-2; 7 nucleotides align to TRBD1. Trimming cost V 2 bases and J 7 bases; bases outside gene matches: 7. In germline, CDR1 is MNHEY, CDR2 SVGAGI. There are 14 residues in the CDR3. CDR3 loop: CASSYAGGSRGYTF. In nucleotides, the CDR3 is TGTGCCAGCAGTTACGCAGGGGGGAGCCGTGGCTACACCTTC.

This clone was counted a single time. The chain is built from TRBV11-2 and TRBJ2-5; tentative D call: TRBD1 (6 bases). Germline V gives CDR1 SGHAT, CDR2 FQNNGV. The CDR3 is made up of 16 amino acids. Trimming left V 5 bases short and J 7 bases short, with 23 bases between. The CDR3 reads CASSLRDTHLFGTQYF. The CDR3 DNA sequence: TGTGCCAGCAGCCTTCGGGACACACACTTGTTCGGGACCCAGTACTTC.